These T cell receptor beta chains were read from a single sample in a study of blood T cell repertoires in COVID-19. The assay was immunoSEQ multiplex PCR, and TCRdb's table has in-frame clones only and misses some. Here the sample spans 390,000 or so clones, around nine tenths being singletons. The sequencing input was PBMCs or T cells enriched from blood (not recorded which). The receptor set was obtained from a woman aged 45 to 65 who had recovered from COVID-19. The CDR3 runs from the conserved cysteine through the conserved F or W. The order of the fields is D gene, clone size, J gene, CDR3 length, V gene, CDR3 DNA, CDR3 protein. The D gene is left open where the match is weak. Expanded clones get a size class; other rows say once, few or many, or leave the size out.

D: .; size: once; J: TRBJ2-7; length: 12; V: TRBV10-3; DNA: TGTGCCATCAGGGACAGTTCCTACGAGCAGTACTTC; CDR3: CAIRDSSYEQYF
D: .; size: .; J: TRBJ2-5; length: 15; V: TRBV19; DNA: TGTGCCAGTAGTATAGGGGCAGGAAGGTTGGAGACCCAGTACTTC; CDR3: CASSIGAGRLETQYF
D: .; size: .; J: TRBJ2-3; length: 19; V: TRBV28; DNA: TGTGCCAGCAGTTCCCACAGGCTTGACAGGTCATCTAGCACAGATACGCAGTATTTT; CDR3: CASSSHRLDRSSSTDTQYF
D: .; size: .; J: TRBJ1-1; length: 11; V: TRBV2; DNA: TGTGCCAGCAGTGAAACGGGGGGAGCTTTCTTT; CDR3: CASSETGGAFF
D: TRBD2; size: .; J: TRBJ2-2; length: 15; V: TRBV28; DNA: TGTGCCAGCACCCTGGGACTAGCGAACACCGGGGAGCTGTTTTTT; CDR3: CASTLGLANTGELFF
D: .; size: .; J: TRBJ1-4; length: 14; V: TRBV5-8; DNA: TGTGCCAGCCGTGATAAAGCCCCTAATGAAAAACTGTTTTTT; CDR3: CASRDKAPNEKLFF
D: .; size: few; J: TRBJ1-2; length: 14; V: TRBV2; DNA: TGTGCCAGCTACGGGGGAGGGTTCAACTATGGCTACACCTTC; CDR3: CASYGGGFNYGYTF
D: .; size: .; J: TRBJ1-2; length: 13; V: TRBV28; DNA: TGTGCCAGCCAACAGGGTCCTAACTATGGCTACACCTTC; CDR3: CASQQGPNYGYTF
D: .; size: once; J: TRBJ1-6; length: 12; V: TRBV7-2; DNA: TGTGCCAGCAGATCTACGGGGTCACCCCTCCACTTT; CDR3: CASRSTGSPLHF
D: .; size: .; J: TRBJ1-2; length: 11; V: TRBV2; DNA: TGTGCCAGCAGTGCGGTCCGGGGCTACACCTTC; CDR3: CASSAVRGYTF
D: .; size: .; J: TRBJ2-1; length: 14; V: TRBV7-2; DNA: TGTGCCAGCAGCCTATGGACTCCTTACAATGAGCAGTTCTTC; CDR3: CASSLWTPYNEQFF
D: .; size: .; J: TRBJ1-5; length: 13; V: TRBV7-8; DNA: TGTGCCAGCAGCGTCGACAGGAATCAGCCCCAGCATTTT; CDR3: CASSVDRNQPQHF
D: TRBD1; size: .; J: TRBJ1-5; length: 13; V: TRBV12-3/TRBV12-4; DNA: TGTGCCAGCGGGACAGGAGGCAATCAGCCCCAGCATTTT; CDR3: CASGTGGNQPQHF
D: .; size: few; J: TRBJ1-4; length: 11; V: TRBV19; DNA: TGTGCCAGTAGTATACCAGGAAAACTGTTTTTT; CDR3: CASSIPGKLFF
D: TRBD1; size: once; J: TRBJ1-1; length: 12; V: TRBV6-5; DNA: TGTGCCAGCAGGTCGGGACAGCTCGGGACTTTCTTT; CDR3: CASRSGQLGTFF
D: .; size: .; J: TRBJ1-2; length: 12; V: TRBV29-1; DNA: TGCAGCGTTGACAGGGTTGGAGATGGCTACACCTTC; CDR3: CSVDRVGDGYTF
D: TRBD1; size: .; J: TRBJ1-1; length: 18; V: TRBV3-1/TRBV3-2; DNA: TGTGCCAGCAGCCAAAACCTCGGGACAGGGGGAGGTTTCACTGAAGCTTTCTTT; CDR3: CASSQNLGTGGGFTEAFF
D: TRBD2; size: .; J: TRBJ2-1; length: 15; V: TRBV7-2; DNA: TGTGCCAGCAGCTTCACTACTAGCGGGTTCGATGAGCAGTTCTTC; CDR3: CASSFTTSGFDEQFF
D: .; size: .; J: TRBJ1-4; length: 18; V: TRBV28; DNA: TGTGCCAGCTACATGGCCGCGGGGGCCCCTTCAACTAATGAAAAACTGTTTTTT; CDR3: CASYMAAGAPSTNEKLFF
D: .; size: .; J: TRBJ1-1; length: 11; V: TRBV30; DNA: TGTGCCTGGACCCTTGGAGGGGACGCTTTCTTT; CDR3: CAWTLGGDAFF
D: TRBD1; size: .; J: TRBJ2-7; length: 14; V: TRBV5-4; DNA: TGTGCCAGCAGCTGGACGGGACAGGTCTACGAGCAGTACTTC; CDR3: CASSWTGQVYEQYF
D: TRBD1; size: .; J: TRBJ2-7; length: 13; V: TRBV6-5; DNA: TGTGCCAGCAGACTCGGGACAGCCTACGAGCAGTACTTC; CDR3: CASRLGTAYEQYF
D: .; size: .; J: TRBJ1-3; length: 15; V: TRBV13; DNA: TGTGCCAGCAGCTTAGAATCGGTCTCTGGAAACACCATATATTTT; CDR3: CASSLESVSGNTIYF
D: TRBD1; size: .; J: TRBJ1-4; length: 16; V: TRBV27; DNA: TGTGCCAGCAGTTTCCGTCGGGACAGGTCGTATGAAAAACTGTTTTTT; CDR3: CASSFRRDRSYEKLFF
D: .; size: .; J: TRBJ1-3; length: 15; V: TRBV19; DNA: TGTGCCAGTAGTCCCCGCGGGGCCTCTGGAAACACCATATATTTT; CDR3: CASSPRGASGNTIYF
D: .; size: .; J: TRBJ1-1; length: 16; V: TRBV5-1; DNA: TGCGCCAGCAGCTTGACAGGGAGCGGTTTGAACACTGAAGCTTTCTTT; CDR3: CASSLTGSGLNTEAFF
D: .; size: once; J: TRBJ1-1; length: 12; V: TRBV12-3/TRBV12-4; DNA: TGTGCCAGCAGGGGGGGGTGGACTGAAGCTTTCTTT; CDR3: CASRGGWTEAFF
D: TRBD1; size: once; J: TRBJ1-1; length: 15; V: TRBV7-2; DNA: TGTGCCAGCAGCTTAGACAGGGGCTTGAACACTGAAGCTTTCTTT; CDR3: CASSLDRGLNTEAFF
D: .; size: .; J: TRBJ1-1; length: 15; V: TRBV19; DNA: TGTGCCAGTAGTATAATCGCAGGTCTGAACACTGAAGCTTTCTTT; CDR3: CASSIIAGLNTEAFF
D: TRBD2; size: .; J: TRBJ2-5; length: 13; V: TRBV18; DNA: TGTGCCAGCTCAGGGGGGGTCCAAGAGACCCAGTACTTC; CDR3: CASSGGVQETQYF
D: .; size: .; J: TRBJ1-2; length: 12; V: TRBV7-9; DNA: TGTGCCAGCAGTAAGGAACAGGGTTCGACAACCTTC; CDR3: CASSKEQGSTTF
D: TRBD2; size: .; J: TRBJ2-3; length: 14; V: TRBV7-2; DNA: TGTGCCAGCAGCCCCCGCCTTCTAGCGGGGGCAATGAATTTT; CDR3: CASSPRLLAGAMNF
D: .; size: .; J: TRBJ1-5; length: 14; V: TRBV2; DNA: TGTGCCAGCAACCCTTCCAGGGTAGATCAGCCCCAGCATTTT; CDR3: CASNPSRVDQPQHF
D: .; size: .; J: TRBJ1-2; length: 15; V: TRBV15; DNA: TGTGCCACCAGCAGAGATAAGAGGAGGGAAAGTGGCTACACCTTC; CDR3: CATSRDKRRESGYTF
D: .; size: .; J: TRBJ1-4; length: 11; V: TRBV5-6; DNA: TGTGCCAGCAGCCCCTCCGAAAAACTGTTTTTT; CDR3: CASSPSEKLFF
D: TRBD2; size: .; J: TRBJ2-3; length: 16; V: TRBV7-8; DNA: TGTGCCAGCAGCTTAGGGCTAGCGGGGGGCACAGATACGCAGTATTTT; CDR3: CASSLGLAGGTDTQYF
D: .; size: .; J: TRBJ1-4; length: 14; V: TRBV7-9; DNA: TGTGCCAGCAGCTTAGGACAGCGAAATGAAAAACTGTTTTTT; CDR3: CASSLGQRNEKLFF
D: .; size: .; J: TRBJ1-5; length: 16; V: TRBV7-2; DNA: TGTGCCAGCAGCTCCCGTGCCTCAACAGGGAATCAGCCCCAGCATTTT; CDR3: CASSSRASTGNQPQHF
D: TRBD1; size: .; J: TRBJ1-1; length: 15; V: TRBV5-1; DNA: TGCGCCAGCAGTACGGGACAGGGGGGAAACACTGAAGCTTTCTTT; CDR3: CASSTGQGGNTEAFF
D: .; size: .; J: TRBJ2-1; length: 15; V: TRBV4-2; DNA: TGTGCCAGCAGCCAAGGACTAGGAAAGTACAATGAGCAGTTCTTC; CDR3: CASSQGLGKYNEQFF
D: TRBD1; size: few; J: TRBJ1-1; length: 13; V: TRBV5-4; DNA: TGTGCCAGCAGCCGACAGGGATTCCCTGAAGCTTTCTTT; CDR3: CASSRQGFPEAFF
D: .; size: .; J: TRBJ1-3; length: 14; V: TRBV28; DNA: TGTGCCAGCTCCCAGGGTCTCTCTGGAAACACCATATATTTT; CDR3: CASSQGLSGNTIYF
D: TRBD1; size: .; J: TRBJ1-1; length: 14; V: TRBV5-1; DNA: TGCGCCAGCAGCATGACAGGGGTCAACACTGAAGCTTTCTTT; CDR3: CASSMTGVNTEAFF
D: .; size: .; J: TRBJ1-2; length: 14; V: TRBV9; DNA: TGTGCCAGCACGGTCCAGGTTGCAAACTATGGCTACACCTTC; CDR3: CASTVQVANYGYTF
D: .; size: once; J: TRBJ1-6; length: 15; V: TRBV5-4; DNA: TGTGCCAGCAGCTTGGATGTAGGGGCAGGCTCACCCCTCCACTTT; CDR3: CASSLDVGAGSPLHF
D: .; size: .; J: TRBJ2-3; length: 11; V: TRBV28; DNA: TGTGCCAGCACCCTCAGGGGTACGCAGTATTTT; CDR3: CASTLRGTQYF
D: TRBD1; size: .; J: TRBJ1-6; length: 16; V: TRBV6-1; DNA: TGTGCCAGCAGGGAAAACAGGGGTGGGAATAATTCACCCCTCCACTTT; CDR3: CASRENRGGNNSPLHF
D: .; size: .; J: TRBJ2-1; length: 11; V: TRBV6-5; DNA: TGTGCCAGCAGGGCCCACAATGAGCAGTTCTTC; CDR3: CASRAHNEQFF